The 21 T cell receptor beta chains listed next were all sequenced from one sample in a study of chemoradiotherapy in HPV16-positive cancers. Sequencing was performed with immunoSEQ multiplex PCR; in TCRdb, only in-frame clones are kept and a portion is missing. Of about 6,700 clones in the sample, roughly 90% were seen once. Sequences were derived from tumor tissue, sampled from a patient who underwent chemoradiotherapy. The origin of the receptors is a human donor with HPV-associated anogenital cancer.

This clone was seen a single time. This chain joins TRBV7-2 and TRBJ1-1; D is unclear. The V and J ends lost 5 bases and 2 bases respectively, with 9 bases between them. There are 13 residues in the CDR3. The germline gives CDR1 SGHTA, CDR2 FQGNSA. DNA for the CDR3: TGTGCCAGCAGCCCAGACATCAACACTGAAGCTTTCTTT. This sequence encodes CASSPDINTEAFF.

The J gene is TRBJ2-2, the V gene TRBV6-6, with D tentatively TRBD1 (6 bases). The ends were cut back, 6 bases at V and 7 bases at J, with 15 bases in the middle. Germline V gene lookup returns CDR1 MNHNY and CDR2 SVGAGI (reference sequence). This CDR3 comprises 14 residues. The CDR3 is CASRPTGRSGELFF. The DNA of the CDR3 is TGTGCCAGCAGGCCAACAGGGCGGAGCGGGGAGCTGTTTTTT.

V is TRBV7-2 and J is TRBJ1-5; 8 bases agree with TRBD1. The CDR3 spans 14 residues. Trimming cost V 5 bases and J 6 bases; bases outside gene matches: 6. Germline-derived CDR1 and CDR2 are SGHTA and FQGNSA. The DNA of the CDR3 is TGTGCCAGCAGCGGAGACAGGGGAATTCAGCCCCAGCATTTT. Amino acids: CASSGDRGIQPQHF.

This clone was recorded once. This CDR3 is CASSEGLAGTDTQYF. In DNA, the CDR3 is TGTGCCAGCAGCGAAGGACTAGCGGGGACAGATACGCAGTATTTT. The J gene is TRBJ2-3, the V gene TRBV5-4; 12 positions agree with TRBD2. With V trimmed by 4 bases and J by 3 bases, 3 bases remained unmatched. Germline assignment: CDR1 SGHNT and CDR2 YYREEE (reference sequence). This CDR3 has 15 residues.

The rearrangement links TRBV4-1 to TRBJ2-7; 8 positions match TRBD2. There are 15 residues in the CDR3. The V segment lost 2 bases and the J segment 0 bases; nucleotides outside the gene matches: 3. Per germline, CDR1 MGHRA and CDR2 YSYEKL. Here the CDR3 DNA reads TGCGCCAGCAGCCAACTGCGGGAGGACTCCTACGAGCAGTACTTC. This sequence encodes CASSQLREDSYEQYF.

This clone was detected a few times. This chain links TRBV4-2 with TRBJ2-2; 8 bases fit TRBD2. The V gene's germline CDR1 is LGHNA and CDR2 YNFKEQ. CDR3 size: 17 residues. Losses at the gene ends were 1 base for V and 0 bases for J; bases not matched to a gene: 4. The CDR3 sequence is CASSQVILAANTGELFF. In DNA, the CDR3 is TGTGCCAGCAGCCAAGTGATACTAGCGGCGAACACCGGGGAGCTGTTTTTT.

CDR3 protein: CASRPTLAGGPGTQYF. The CDR3 region has the DNA TGCGCCAGCAGACCTACTCTAGCGGGAGGACCTGGGACCCAGTACTTC. This chain links TRBV5-1 with TRBJ2-5; TRBD2 matches 11 bases. The V and J ends lost 5 bases and 7 bases, in that order; junction bases with no gene match: 13. This CDR3 contains 16 residues. Germline CDR1 SGHRS, CDR2 YFSETQ.

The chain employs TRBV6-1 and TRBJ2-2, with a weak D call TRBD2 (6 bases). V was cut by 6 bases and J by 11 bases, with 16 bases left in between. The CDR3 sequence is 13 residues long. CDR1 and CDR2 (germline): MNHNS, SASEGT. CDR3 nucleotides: TGTGCCAGCAGCGGACTCGGGAGCCCCGAGCTGTTTTTT. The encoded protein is CASSGLGSPELFF.

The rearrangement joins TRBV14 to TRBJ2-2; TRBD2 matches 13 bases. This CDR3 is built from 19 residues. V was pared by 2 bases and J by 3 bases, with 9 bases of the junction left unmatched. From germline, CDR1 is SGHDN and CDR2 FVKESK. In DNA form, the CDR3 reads TGTGCCAGCAGCCAACGCCTACTAGCGGGAGGGCCTTACACCGGGGAGCTGTTTTTT. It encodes CASSQRLLAGGPYTGELFF.

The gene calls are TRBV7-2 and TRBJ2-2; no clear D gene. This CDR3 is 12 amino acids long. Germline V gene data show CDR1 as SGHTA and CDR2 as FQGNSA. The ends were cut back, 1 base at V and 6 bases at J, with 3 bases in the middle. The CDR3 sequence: CASSLGAGELFF. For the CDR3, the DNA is TGTGCCAGCAGCTTAGGAGCCGGGGAGCTGTTTTTT. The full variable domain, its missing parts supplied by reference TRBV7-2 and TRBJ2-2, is GAGVSQSPSNKVTEKGKDVELRCDPISGHTALYWYRQSLGQGLEFLIYFQGNSAPDKSGLPSDRFSAERTGGSVSTLTIQRTQQEDSAVYLCASSLGAGELFFGEGSRLTVL.

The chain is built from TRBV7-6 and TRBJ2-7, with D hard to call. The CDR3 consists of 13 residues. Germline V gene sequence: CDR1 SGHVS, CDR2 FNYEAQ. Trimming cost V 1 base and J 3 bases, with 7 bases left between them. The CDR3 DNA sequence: TGTGCCAGCAGCTTAGGCTCCGGCTACGAGCAGTACTTC. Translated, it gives CASSLGSGYEQYF.

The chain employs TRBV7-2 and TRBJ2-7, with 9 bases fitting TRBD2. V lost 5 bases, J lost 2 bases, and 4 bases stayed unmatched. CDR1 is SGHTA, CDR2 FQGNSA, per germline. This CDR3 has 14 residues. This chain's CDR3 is CASSLGLAPYEQYF. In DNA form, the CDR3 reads TGTGCCAGCAGCCTCGGACTAGCGCCCTACGAGCAGTACTTC.

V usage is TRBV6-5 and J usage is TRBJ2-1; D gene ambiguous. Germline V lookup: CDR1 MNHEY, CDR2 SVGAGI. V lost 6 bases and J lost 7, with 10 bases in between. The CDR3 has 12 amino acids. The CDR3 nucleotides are TGTGCCAGCAGAGGCACCCCTAATGAGCAGTTCTTC. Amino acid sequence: CASRGTPNEQFF.

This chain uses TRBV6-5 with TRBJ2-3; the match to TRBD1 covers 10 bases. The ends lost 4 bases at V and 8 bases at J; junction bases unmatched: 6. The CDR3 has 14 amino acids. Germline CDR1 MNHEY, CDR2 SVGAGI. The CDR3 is CASSFETGGITQYF. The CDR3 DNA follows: TGTGCCAGCAGTTTCGAGACAGGGGGCATTACGCAGTATTTT.

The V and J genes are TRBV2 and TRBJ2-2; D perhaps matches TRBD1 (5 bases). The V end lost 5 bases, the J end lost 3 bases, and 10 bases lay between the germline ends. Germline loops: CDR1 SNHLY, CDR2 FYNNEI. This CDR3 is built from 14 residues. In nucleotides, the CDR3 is TGTGCCAGCAGTCAACTCAGGGACACCGGGGAGCTGTTTTTT. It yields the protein CASSQLRDTGELFF.

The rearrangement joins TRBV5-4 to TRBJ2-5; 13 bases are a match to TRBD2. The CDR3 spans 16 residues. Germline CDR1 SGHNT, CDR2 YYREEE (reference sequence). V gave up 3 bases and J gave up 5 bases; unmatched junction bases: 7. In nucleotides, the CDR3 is TGTGCCAGCAGCTCCCCCGGACTAGCGGGAGAGGAGACCCAGTACTTC. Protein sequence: CASSSPGLAGEETQYF.

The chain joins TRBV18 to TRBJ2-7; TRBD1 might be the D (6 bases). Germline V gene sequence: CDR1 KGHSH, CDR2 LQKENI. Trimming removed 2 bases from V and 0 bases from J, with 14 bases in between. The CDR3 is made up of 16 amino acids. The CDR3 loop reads CASSPGQRSISYEQYF. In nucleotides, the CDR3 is TGTGCCAGCTCACCAGGACAGCGTTCCATCTCCTACGAGCAGTACTTC.

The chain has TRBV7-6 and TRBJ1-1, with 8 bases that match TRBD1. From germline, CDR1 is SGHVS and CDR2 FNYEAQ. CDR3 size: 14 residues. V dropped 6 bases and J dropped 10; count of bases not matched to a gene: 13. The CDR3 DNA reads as TGTGCCAGCAGTGTCAGGGGGCGGGGCCCGGGAGCTTTCTTT. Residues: CASSVRGRGPGAFF.

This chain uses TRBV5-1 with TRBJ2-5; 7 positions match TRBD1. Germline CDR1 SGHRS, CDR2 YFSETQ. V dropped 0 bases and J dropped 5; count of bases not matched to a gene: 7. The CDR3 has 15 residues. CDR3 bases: TGCGCCAGCAGCTTGGGGGCCGGGACAGCCGAGACCCAGTACTTC. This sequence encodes CASSLGAGTAETQYF.

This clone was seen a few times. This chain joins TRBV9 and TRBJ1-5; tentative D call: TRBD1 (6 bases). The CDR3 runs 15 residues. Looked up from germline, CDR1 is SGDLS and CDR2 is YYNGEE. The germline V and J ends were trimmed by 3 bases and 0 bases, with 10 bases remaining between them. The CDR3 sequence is CASSEGGYSNQPQHF. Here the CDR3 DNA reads TGTGCCAGCAGCGAAGGGGGGTATAGCAATCAGCCCCAGCATTTT.

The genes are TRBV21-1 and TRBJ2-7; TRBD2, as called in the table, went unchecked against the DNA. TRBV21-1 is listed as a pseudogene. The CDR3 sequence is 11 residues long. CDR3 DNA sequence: TGTGCCAGCGGGGGGGAGTACGAGCAGTACTTC. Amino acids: CASGGEYEQYF.